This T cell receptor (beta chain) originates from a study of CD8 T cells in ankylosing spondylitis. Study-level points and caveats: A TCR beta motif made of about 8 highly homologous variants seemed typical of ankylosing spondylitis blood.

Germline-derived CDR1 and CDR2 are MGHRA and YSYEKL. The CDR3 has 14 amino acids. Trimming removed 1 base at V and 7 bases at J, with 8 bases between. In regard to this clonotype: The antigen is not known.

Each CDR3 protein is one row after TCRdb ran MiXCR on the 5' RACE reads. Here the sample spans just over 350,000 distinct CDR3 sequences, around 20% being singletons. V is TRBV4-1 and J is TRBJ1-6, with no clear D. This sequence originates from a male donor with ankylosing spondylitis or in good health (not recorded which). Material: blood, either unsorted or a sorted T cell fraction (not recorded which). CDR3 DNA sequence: TGCGCCAGCAGCCAAGCACGGTGGAATTCACCCCTCCACTTT. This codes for CASSQARWNSPLHF.